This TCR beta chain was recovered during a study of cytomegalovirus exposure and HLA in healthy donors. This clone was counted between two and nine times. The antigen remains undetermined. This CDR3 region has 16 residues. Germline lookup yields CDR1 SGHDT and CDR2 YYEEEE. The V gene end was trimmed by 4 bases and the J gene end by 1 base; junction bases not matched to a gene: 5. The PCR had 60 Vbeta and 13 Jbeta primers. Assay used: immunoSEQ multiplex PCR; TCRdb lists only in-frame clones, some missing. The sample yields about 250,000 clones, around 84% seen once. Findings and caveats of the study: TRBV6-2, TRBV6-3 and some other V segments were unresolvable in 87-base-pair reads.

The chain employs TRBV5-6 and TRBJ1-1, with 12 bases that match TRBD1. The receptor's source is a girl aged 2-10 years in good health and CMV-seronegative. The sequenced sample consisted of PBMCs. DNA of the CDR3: TGTGCCAGCAGCAGGGACAGGGGGCGCAGGAACACTGAAGCTTTCTTT. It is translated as CASSRDRGRRNTEAFF.